This paragraph reports one TCR beta chain. Its matching antigen is unknown. The data originate from a study of T cell responses to AZD1222 COVID-19 vaccine. Regarding the study as a whole: Baseline seropositives among AZD1222 recipients totaled only 5 to 7.

The CDR3 loop spans 16 amino acids. After removal of 1 base from V and 5 bases from J, the junction contained 6 bases not matched to a gene. Germline V gene data show CDR1 as LGHNA and CDR2 as YSLEER. TCRdb's table, derived via immunoSEQ multiplex PCR, lists solely in-frame clones and lacks some. Seen here are 90,000 or so clones, roughly 84% observed once, and the top ten hold under 25%. This specimen consisted of peripheral blood, obtained on day 0 of AZD1222 vaccination. This chain links TRBV4-3 with TRBJ1-4; 8 positions match TRBD1. This clonotype was obtained from an adult in good health. The CDR3 spells CASSQAPGGRNEKLFF. The CDR3 DNA sequence: TGCGCCAGCAGCCAAGCCCCAGGGGGCCGAAATGAAAAACTGTTTTTT.